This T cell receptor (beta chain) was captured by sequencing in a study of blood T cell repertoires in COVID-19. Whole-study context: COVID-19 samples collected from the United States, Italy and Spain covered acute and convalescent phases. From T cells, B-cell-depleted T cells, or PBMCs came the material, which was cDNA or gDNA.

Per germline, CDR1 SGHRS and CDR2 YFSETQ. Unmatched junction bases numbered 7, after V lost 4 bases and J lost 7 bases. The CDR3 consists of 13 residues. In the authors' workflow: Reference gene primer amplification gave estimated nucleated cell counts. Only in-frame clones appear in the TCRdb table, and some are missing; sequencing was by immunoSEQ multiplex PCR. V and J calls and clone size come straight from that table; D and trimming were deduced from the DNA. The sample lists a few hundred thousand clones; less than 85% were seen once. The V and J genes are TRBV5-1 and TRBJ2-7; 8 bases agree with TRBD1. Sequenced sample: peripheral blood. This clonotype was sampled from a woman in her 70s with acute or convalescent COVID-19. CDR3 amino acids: CASSQGQGREQYV. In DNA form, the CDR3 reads TGCGCCAGCAGCCAAGGACAGGGAAGGGAGCAGTACGTC.